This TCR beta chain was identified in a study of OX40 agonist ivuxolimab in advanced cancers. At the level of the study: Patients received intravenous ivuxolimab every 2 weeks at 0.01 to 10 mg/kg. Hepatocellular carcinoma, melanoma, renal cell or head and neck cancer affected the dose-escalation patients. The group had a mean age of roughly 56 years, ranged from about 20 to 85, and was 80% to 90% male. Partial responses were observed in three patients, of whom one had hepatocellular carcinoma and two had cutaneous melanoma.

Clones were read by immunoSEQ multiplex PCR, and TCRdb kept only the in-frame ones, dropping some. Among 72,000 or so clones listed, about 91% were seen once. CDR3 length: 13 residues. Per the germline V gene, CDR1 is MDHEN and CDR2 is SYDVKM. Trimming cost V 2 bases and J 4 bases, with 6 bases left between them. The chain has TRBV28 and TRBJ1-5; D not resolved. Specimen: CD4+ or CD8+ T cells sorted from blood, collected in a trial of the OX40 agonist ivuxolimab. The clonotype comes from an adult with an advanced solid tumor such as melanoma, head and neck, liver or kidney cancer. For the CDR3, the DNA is TGTGCCAGCAGTTTACGGGAAAATCAGCCCCAGCATTTT. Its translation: CASSLRENQPQHF.